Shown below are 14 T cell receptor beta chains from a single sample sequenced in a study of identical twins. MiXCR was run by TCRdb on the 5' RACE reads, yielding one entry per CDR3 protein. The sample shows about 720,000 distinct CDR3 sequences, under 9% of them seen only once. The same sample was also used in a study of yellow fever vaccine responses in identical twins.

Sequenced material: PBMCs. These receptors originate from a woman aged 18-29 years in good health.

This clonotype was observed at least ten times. The DNA of the CDR3 is TGTGCCAGCACCCGAGGGGGAGGCTCTTACACAGATACGCAGTATTTT. Amino acids: CASTRGGGSYTDTQYF. This chain links TRBV7-9 with TRBJ2-3; either TRBD1 or TRBD2 may fit D (6 bases each). This CDR3 has 16 residues. The V end lost 7 bases, the J end lost 2 bases, and 19 bases lay between the germline ends. In germline, CDR1 is SEHNR, CDR2 FQNEAQ (reference sequence).

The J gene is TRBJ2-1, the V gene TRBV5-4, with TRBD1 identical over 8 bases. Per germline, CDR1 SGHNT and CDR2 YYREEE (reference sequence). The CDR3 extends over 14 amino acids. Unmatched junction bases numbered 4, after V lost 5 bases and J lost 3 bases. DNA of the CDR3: TGTGCCAGCAGGGCCGGGACAGGCTACAATGAGCAGTTCTTC. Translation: CASRAGTGYNEQFF.

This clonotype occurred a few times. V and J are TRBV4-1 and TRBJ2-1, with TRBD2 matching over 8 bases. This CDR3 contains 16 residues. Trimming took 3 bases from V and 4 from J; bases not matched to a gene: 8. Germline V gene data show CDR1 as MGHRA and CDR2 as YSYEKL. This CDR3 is CASSHPGTRKYNEQFF. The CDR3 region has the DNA TGCGCCAGCAGCCACCCAGGGACTAGGAAGTACAATGAGCAGTTCTTC.

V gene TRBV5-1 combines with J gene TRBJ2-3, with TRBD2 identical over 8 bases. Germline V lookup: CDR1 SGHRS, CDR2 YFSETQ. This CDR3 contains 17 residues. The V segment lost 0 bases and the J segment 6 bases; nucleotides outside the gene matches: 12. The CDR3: CASSLVPGGALGDTQYF. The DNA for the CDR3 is TGCGCCAGCAGCTTGGTCCCCGGGGGGGCCCTGGGGGATACGCAGTATTTT. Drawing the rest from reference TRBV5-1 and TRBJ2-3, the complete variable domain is KAGVTQTPRYLIKTRGQQVTLSCSPISGHRSVSWYQQTPGQGLQFLFEYFSETQRNKGNFPGRFSGRQFSNSRSEMNVSTLELGDSALYLCASSLVPGGALGDTQYFGPGTRLTVL.

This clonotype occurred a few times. The CDR3, as DNA: TGTGCCAGCAGCGCACCGGGACAGGGTGGTACCGGGGAGCTGTTTTTT. Protein: CASSAPGQGGTGELFF. The rearrangement joins TRBV11-2 to TRBJ2-2, with 9 bases that match TRBD1. The CDR3 covers 16 residues. Germline values: CDR1 SGHAT, CDR2 FQNNGV. V shed 5 bases, J shed 5 bases, and the junction held 9 bases outside the gene matches.

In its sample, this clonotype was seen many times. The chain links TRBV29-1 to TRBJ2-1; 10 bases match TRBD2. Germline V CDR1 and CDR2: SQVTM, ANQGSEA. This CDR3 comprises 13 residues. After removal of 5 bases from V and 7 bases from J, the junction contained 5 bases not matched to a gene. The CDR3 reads CSVLLAGNNEQFF. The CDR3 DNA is TGCAGCGTTTTACTAGCGGGAAATAATGAGCAGTTCTTC.

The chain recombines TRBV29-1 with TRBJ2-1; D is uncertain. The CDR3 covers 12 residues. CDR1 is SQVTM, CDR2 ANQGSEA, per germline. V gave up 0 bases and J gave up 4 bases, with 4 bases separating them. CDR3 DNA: TGCAGCGTTGAAGAGGAATACAATGAGCAGTTCTTC. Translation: CSVEEEYNEQFF.

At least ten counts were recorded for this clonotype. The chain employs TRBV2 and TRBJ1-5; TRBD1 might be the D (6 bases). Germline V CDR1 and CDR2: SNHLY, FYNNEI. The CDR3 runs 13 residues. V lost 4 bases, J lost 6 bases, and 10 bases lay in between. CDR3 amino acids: CASSGTDVQPQHF. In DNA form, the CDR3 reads TGTGCCAGCAGTGGGACAGACGTTCAGCCCCAGCATTTT.

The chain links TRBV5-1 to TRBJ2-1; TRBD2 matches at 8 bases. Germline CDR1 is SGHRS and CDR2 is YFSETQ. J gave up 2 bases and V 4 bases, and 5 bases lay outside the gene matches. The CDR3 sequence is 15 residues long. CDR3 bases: TGCGCCAGCAGCGACGGGACTAGAGCCTACAATGAGCAGTTCTTC. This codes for CASSDGTRAYNEQFF.

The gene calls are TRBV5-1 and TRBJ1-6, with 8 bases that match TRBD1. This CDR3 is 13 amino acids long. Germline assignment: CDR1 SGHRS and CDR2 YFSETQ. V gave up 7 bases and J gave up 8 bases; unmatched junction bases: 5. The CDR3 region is CASGQGGDSPLHF. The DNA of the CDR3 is TGCGCCAGCGGACAGGGAGGGGATTCACCCCTCCACTTT.

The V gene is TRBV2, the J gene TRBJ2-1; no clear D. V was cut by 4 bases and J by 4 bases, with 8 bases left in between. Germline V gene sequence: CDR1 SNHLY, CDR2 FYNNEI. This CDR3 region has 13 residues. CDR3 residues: CASSGSAYNEQFF. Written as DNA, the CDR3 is TGTGCCAGCAGTGGGAGTGCGTACAATGAGCAGTTCTTC. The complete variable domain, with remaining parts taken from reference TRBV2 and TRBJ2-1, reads EPEVTQTPSHQVTQMGQEVILRCVPISNHLYFYWYRQILGQKVEFLVSFYNNEISEKSEIFDDQFSVERPDGSNFTLKIRSTKLEDSAMYFCASSGSAYNEQFFGPGTRLTVL.

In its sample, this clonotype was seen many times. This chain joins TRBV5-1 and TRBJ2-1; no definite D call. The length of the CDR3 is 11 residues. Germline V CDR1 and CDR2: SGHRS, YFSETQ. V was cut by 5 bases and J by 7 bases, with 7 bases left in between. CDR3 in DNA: TGCGCCAGCAGTAAGGCGAATGAGCAGTTCTTC. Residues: CASSKANEQFF. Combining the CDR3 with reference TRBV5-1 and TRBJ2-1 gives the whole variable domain KAGVTQTPRYLIKTRGQQVTLSCSPISGHRSVSWYQQTPGQGLQFLFEYFSETQRNKGNFPGRFSGRQFSNSRSEMNVSTLELGDSALYLCASSKANEQFFGPGTRLTVL.

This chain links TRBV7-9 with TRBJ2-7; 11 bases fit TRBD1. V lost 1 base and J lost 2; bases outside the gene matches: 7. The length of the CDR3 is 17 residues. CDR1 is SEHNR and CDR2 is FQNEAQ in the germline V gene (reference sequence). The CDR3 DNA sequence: TGTGCCAGCAGCTTAGTGTCCGGGACAGGGGGAACCTACGAGCAGTACTTC. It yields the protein CASSLVSGTGGTYEQYF.

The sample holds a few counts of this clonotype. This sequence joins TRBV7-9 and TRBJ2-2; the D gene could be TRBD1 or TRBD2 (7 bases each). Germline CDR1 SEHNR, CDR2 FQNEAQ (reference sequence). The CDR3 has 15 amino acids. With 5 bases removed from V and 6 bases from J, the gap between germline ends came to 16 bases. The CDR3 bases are TGTGCCAGCAGCCCCCGGGACAGCGGGGCCGGGGAGCTGTTTTTT. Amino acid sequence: CASSPRDSGAGELFF.